This T cell receptor (beta chain) was captured by sequencing in a study of blood T cell repertoires in COVID-19. Study at large: The study drew acute and convalescent COVID-19 samples from the United States, Italy and Spain. In each case, the material was cDNA or gDNA derived from T cells, B-cell-depleted T cells, or PBMCs.

In the source study's methods: From reference gene primer amplification, estimates of nucleated cell counts were derived. Repertoires were generated with immunoSEQ multiplex PCR, while TCRdb's copy carries only in-frame clones and drops some. D and trimming come from the DNA, and the V and J calls and clone size come from that table. The sample includes more than 150,000 clones, 80% to 85% of them seen just once. Trimming stripped 0 bases from V and 4 bases from J, with 9 bases between. Germline V gene sequence: CDR1 LNHNV, CDR2 YYDKDF (reference sequence). The CDR3 runs to 14 residues. The chain uses TRBV15 and TRBJ1-2; a weak D match, TRBD1 (5 bases). Sequencing was performed on peripheral blood. The source is a man aged 18 to 30 with active or convalescent COVID-19. The CDR3 protein is CATSREGGGYGYTF. The CDR3 region has the DNA TGTGCCACCAGCAGAGAAGGCGGGGGCTATGGCTACACCTTC.